This T cell receptor beta chain came from a study of blood T cell repertoires in COVID-19. The wider study: Donors in the United States, Italy and Spain gave samples during acute or convalescent COVID-19. From T cells, B-cell-depleted T cells, or PBMCs came the material, which was cDNA or gDNA.

Enrolment of Seattle patients took place during active infection, and they were followed longitudinally. Original analysis: Nucleated cell counts were estimated from reference gene primer amplification. TCRdb's table, derived via immunoSEQ multiplex PCR, lists solely in-frame clones and lacks some. The V and J calls and the clone size are those of that table, but D and trimming were determined from the DNA. The sample shows approximately 500,000 clones, roughly 91% of them seen only once. In germline, CDR1 is LNHDA, CDR2 SQIVND (reference sequence). The V end was cut by 5 bases, the J end by 5 bases, with 15 bases between. The CDR3 length is 14 residues.

The V gene is TRBV19, the J gene TRBJ2-5; a weak D match, TRBD2 (6 bases). Material for sequencing was peripheral blood. This receptor was obtained from a woman in her 50s with COVID-19, enrolled during active disease. CDR3 amino acids: CASSSKVRGETQYF. In DNA, the CDR3 is TGTGCCAGTAGTTCAAAGGTTCGGGGGGAGACCCAGTACTTC.